The TCR beta chain under discussion was sequenced for a study of T cell repertoires in cytomegalovirus infection. Study background: Indications of both CMV infection and matching HLA type were provided by public TCR beta signatures. Study-wide points: The response measured ex vivo was dominated by TCR beta clonotypes (HLA-C-restricted and CMV-specific). People with CMV and the relevant HLA were identified by cumulative public TCR beta family frequency.

TCRdb ran MiXCR on the reads and lists one entry per CDR3 protein. The sample lists a few hundred thousand distinct CDR3 sequences; roughly an eighth were seen once. The CDR3 runs to 13 residues. The V and J ends lost 7 bases and 2 bases respectively, with 13 bases between them. The germline V gene has CDR1 DFQATT and CDR2 SNEGSKA (reference sequence). Remarks on this clonotype: What it binds is unknown.

This chain uses TRBV20-1 with TRBJ2-3; D is uncertain. The clonotype originates from a human donor in good health (CMV status not recorded). Some clones in this sample may be carry-over from other donors' samples. Sample: PBMCs. This chain's CDR3 is CSGRPAITDTQYF. CDR3 DNA: TGCAGTGGCAGACCAGCTATCACAGATACGCAGTATTTT.